This paragraph covers one T cell receptor (beta chain) sequence. Libraries were prepared by immunoSEQ multiplex PCR; TCRdb keeps only in-frame clonotypes and omits some of them. Of about 95,000 clones listed, around 91% are singletons. Time point in this sample: pretreatment peripheral blood. The sample originates from a study of PD-L1 blockade in urothelial cancer. The V gene end was trimmed by 3 bases and the J gene end by 5 bases; junction bases not matched to a gene: 10. There are 16 residues in the CDR3. CDR1 is SGDLS and CDR2 is YYNGEE in the germline V gene. The starting material was PBMCs, obtained around atezolizumab (anti-PD-L1) treatment. The clonotype was recovered from a man between 60 and 75 years old with urothelial cancer. The chain joins TRBV9 to TRBJ2-5; 10 bases line up with TRBD1. This chain's CDR3 is CASSAIHGQGVETQYF. The CDR3 DNA follows: TGTGCCAGCAGCGCCATCCACGGACAGGGGGTCGAGACCCAGTACTTC.